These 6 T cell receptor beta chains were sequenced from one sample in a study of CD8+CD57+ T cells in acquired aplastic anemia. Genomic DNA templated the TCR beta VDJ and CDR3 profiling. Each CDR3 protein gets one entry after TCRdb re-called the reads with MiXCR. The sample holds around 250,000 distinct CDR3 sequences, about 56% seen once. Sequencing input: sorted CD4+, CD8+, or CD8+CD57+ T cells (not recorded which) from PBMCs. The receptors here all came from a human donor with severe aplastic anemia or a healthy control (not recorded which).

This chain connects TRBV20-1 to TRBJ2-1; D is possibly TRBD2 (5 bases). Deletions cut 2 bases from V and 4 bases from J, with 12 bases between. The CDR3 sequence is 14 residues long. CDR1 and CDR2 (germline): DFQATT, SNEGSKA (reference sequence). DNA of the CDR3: TGCAGTGCTAGAAAGAGCGGAGCATACAATGAGCAGTTCTTC. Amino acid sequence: CSARKSGAYNEQFF.

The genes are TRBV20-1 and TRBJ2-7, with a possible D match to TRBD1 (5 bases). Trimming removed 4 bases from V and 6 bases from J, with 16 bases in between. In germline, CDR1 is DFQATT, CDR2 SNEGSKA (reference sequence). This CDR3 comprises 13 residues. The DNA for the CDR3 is TGCAGTGCTACCGTTACGCAGGGTGGCGAGCAGTACTTC. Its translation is CSATVTQGGEQYF.

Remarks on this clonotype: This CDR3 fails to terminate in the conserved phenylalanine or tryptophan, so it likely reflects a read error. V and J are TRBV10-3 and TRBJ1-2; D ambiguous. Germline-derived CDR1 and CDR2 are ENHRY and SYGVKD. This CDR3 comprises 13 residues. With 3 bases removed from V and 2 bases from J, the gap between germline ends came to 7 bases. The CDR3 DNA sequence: TGTGCCATCAGTGATGGACTAAACTATGGCTACACCCTC. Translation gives CAISDGLNYGYTL.

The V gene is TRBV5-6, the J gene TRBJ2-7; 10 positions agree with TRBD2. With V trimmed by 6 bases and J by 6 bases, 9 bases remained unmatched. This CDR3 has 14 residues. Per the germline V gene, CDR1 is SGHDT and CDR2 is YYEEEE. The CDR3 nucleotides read TGTGCCAGCATCCTTCTAGCGGGAGTCTCCGAGCAGTACTTC. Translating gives CASILLAGVSEQYF.

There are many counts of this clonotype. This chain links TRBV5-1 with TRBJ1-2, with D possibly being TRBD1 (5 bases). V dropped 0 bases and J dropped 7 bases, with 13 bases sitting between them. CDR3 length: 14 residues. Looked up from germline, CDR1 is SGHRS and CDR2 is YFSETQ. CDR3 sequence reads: CASSLVPGNSGYTF. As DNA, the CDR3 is TGCGCCAGCAGCTTGGTACCAGGGAATTCTGGCTACACCTTC.

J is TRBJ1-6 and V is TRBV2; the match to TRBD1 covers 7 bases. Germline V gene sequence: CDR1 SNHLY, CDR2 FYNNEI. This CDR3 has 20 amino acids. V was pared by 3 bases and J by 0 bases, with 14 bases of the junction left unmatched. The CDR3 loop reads CASSDPTGQDISSYNSPLHF. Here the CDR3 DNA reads TGTGCCAGCAGTGACCCCACAGGACAGGACATAAGCTCCTATAATTCACCCCTCCACTTT.